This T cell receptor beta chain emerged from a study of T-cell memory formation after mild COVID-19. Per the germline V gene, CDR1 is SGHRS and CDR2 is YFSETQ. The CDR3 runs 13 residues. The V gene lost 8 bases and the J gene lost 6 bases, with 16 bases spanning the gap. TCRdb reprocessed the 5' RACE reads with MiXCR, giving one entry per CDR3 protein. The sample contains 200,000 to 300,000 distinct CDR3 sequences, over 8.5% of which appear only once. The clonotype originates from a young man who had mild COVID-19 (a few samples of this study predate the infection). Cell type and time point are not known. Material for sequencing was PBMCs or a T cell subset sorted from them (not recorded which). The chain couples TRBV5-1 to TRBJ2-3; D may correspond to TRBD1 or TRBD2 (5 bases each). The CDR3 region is CASTPGTTDTQYF. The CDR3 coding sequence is TGCGCCAGTACCCCCGGGACGACGGATACGCAGTATTTT. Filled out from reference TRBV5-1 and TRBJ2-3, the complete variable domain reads KAGVTQTPRYLIKTRGQQVTLSCSPISGHRSVSWYQQTPGQGLQFLFEYFSETQRNKGNFPGRFSGRQFSNSRSEMNVSTLELGDSALYLCASTPGTTDTQYFGPGTRLTVL.